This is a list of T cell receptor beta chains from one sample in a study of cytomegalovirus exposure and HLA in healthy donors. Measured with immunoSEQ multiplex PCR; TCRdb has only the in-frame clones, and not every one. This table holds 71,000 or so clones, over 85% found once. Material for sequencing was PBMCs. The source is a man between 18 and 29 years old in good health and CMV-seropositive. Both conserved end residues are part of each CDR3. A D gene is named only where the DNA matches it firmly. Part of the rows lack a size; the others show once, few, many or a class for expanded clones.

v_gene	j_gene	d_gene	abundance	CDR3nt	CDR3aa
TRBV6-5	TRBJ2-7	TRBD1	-	TGTGCCAGCAGACGAGGGACAGGAAACTCCTACGAGCAGTACTTC	CASRRGTGNSYEQYF
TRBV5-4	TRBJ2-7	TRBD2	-	TGTGCCAGCAGCGAAGGGACTAGCGGGGGCTCCTACGAGCAGTACTTC	CASSEGTSGGSYEQYF
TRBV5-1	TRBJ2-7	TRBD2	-	TGCGCCAGCAGCTTGGCCGGAGCGGGAGGGCCCCACGAGCAGTACTTC	CASSLAGAGGPHEQYF
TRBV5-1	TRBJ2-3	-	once	TGCGCCAGCAGCTTTAAGGACACTTCCACAGATACGCAGTATTTT	CASSFKDTSTDTQYF
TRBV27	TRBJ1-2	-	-	TGTGCCAGCAGTTTATCGGGGGGGCGCGACTCCTTCTACTATGGCTACACCTTC	CASSLSGGRDSFYYGYTF
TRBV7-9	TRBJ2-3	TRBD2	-	TGTGCCAGCAGCTTAGATCGGGGGACTAGCGTTCCAGATACGCAGTATTTT	CASSLDRGTSVPDTQYF
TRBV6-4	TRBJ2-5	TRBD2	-	TGTGCCAGCAGTGTGACGGCGGGAGAAGAGACCCAGTACTTC	CASSVTAGEETQYF
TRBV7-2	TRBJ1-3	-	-	TGTGCCAGCAGCACCGTCCGGACAGACCTTGGAAACACCATATATTTT	CASSTVRTDLGNTIYF
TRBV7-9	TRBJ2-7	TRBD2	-	TGTGCCAGCAGAACGGAACACGGGACTAGCGACTCTTACGAGCAGTACTTC	CASRTEHGTSDSYEQYF
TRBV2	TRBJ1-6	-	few	TGTGCCACCACACCCCTCCACTTT	CATTPLHF
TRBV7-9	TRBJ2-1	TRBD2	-	TGTGCCAGCAGCCCCCCGGCAGGGCGGGGGGCGAGCTCCTACAATGAGCAGTTCTTC	CASSPPAGRGASSYNEQFF
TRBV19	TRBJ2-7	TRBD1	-	TGTGCCAGTAGTATAGGGGGGACAGCTAACTACGAGCAGTACTTC	CASSIGGTANYEQYF
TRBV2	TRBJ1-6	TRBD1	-	TGTGCCAGCTCCGGGACAGCTAGCTCCTATAATTCACCCCTCCACTTT	CASSGTASSYNSPLHF
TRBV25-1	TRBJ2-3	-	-	TGTGCCAGCAGTGCCCCGGGGGCGCAGTATTTT	CASSAPGAQYF
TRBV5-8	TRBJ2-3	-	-	TGTGCCAGCAGCTTTCGACTAGGACCCCACACAGATACGCAGTATTTT	CASSFRLGPHTDTQYF
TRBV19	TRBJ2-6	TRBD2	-	TGTGCCAGTAGCCACGGGGGGGGCAACGTCCTGACTTTC	CASSHGGGNVLTF
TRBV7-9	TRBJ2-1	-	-	TGTGCCAGCAGCTTAGGTCCGAGGAGCAATGAGCAGTTCTTC	CASSLGPRSNEQFF
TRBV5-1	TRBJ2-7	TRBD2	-	TGCGCCAGCAGCTTCCATGGCGCTGGGGGGGCCTACGAGCAGTACTTC	CASSFHGAGGAYEQYF
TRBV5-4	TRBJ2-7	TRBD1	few	TGTGCCAGCAGCCGCCGATCGACGACAGGGAACTACGAGCAGTACTTC	CASSRRSTTGNYEQYF
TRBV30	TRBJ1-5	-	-	TGTGCCTGGAGTGTAAAAGGGGCCTATAGCAATCAGCCCCAGCATTTT	CAWSVKGAYSNQPQHF